One sample yielded the 9 T cell receptor beta chains listed below, sequenced in a study of blood T cell repertoires in COVID-19. Clones were read by immunoSEQ multiplex PCR, and TCRdb kept only the in-frame ones, dropping some. The sample lists approximately 150,000 clones, roughly 84% occurring once. The sample consisted of PBMCs or T cells enriched from blood (not recorded which). The receptors shown here come from a man aged 65 to 85 who had been exposed to COVID-19.

The V call is TRBV18, the J call TRBJ2-2, with 11 nucleotides matching TRBD2. Per germline, CDR1 KGHSH and CDR2 LQKENI. The J segment lost 6 bases and the V segment lost 1 base, leaving 7 bases of the junction unmatched. CDR3 size: 17 residues. This chain's CDR3 is CASSPLSLAGVPGELFF. In nucleotides, the CDR3 is TGTGCCAGCTCACCACTATCACTAGCGGGAGTACCCGGGGAGCTGTTTTTT.

V usage is TRBV5-8 and J usage is TRBJ1-6, with unresolved D. The V end lost 3 bases, the J end lost 7 bases, and 14 bases lay between the germline ends. CDR3 length: 15 amino acids. Germline V gives CDR1 SGHTS, CDR2 YDEGEE. DNA of the CDR3: TGTGCCAGCAGCTCATTGGAGACTTACAATTCACCCCTCCACTTT. It encodes CASSSLETYNSPLHF.

The genes are TRBV7-6 and TRBJ1-6; D is possibly TRBD1 (5 bases). Germline CDR1 SGHVS, CDR2 FNYEAQ. V was shortened by 7 bases and J by 10 bases, with 20 bases between the two germline ends. The CDR3 spans 15 residues. The CDR3 bases are TGTGCCAGCACTCCCCAGGCAGGGCTAGAATCACCCCTCCACTTT. Its translation: CASTPQAGLESPLHF.

The gene calls are TRBV5-5 and TRBJ2-7, with 7 bases that match TRBD1. Losses at the gene ends were 0 bases for V and 4 bases for J; bases not matched to a gene: 7. The CDR3 is made up of 15 amino acids. Germline V lookup: CDR1 SGHKS, CDR2 YYEKEE (reference sequence). The CDR3 region has the DNA TGTGCCAGCAGCTTGGAGCGCGACAGGGTGTACGAGCAGTACTTC. This encodes CASSLERDRVYEQYF.

V usage is TRBV27 and J usage is TRBJ1-3; D perhaps matches TRBD1 (6 bases). Between the trimmed V and J ends, which lost 0 bases and 2 bases, there was a span of 11 bases. Germline V lookup: CDR1 MNHEY, CDR2 SMNVEV (reference sequence). The CDR3 length is 16 residues. This CDR3 is CASSLSGAGTGNTIYF. The CDR3 bases are TGTGCCAGCAGTTTATCGGGGGCCGGGACTGGAAACACCATATATTTT.

The V and J genes are TRBV5-6 and TRBJ1-2, with 8 nucleotides matching TRBD1. CDR1 SGHDT and CDR2 YYEEEE come from the germline V gene. J was trimmed by 7 bases and V by 3 bases; bases with no gene match: 11. The CDR3 spans 15 residues. CDR3 sequence reads: CASSSARTGQSGYTF. The CDR3 DNA follows: TGTGCCAGCAGCTCGGCACGGACAGGGCAATCTGGCTACACCTTC.

The chain is built from TRBV15 and TRBJ1-4; 7 bases line up with TRBD1. The ends lost 3 bases at V and 8 bases at J; junction bases unmatched: 12. This CDR3 is built from 16 residues. From germline, CDR1 is LNHNV and CDR2 YYDKDF (reference sequence). CDR3 residues: CATSSTPGTAAEKLFF. CDR3 bases: TGTGCCACCAGCAGTACCCCCGGGACAGCGGCGGAAAAACTGTTTTTT.

The J gene is TRBJ1-6, the V gene TRBV7-3; the D gene is possibly TRBD1 (6 bases). The CDR3 covers 14 residues. With 5 bases removed from V and 10 bases from J, the gap between germline ends came to 15 bases. In germline, CDR1 is SGHTA, CDR2 FQGTGA. CDR3 bases: TGTGCCAGCAGCCACTCCCAGGGGAACTCACCCCTCCACTTT. Translated: CASSHSQGNSPLHF.

The chain links TRBV3-1 (or the pseudogene TRBV3-2) to TRBJ1-1, with D unclear. This CDR3 is 14 amino acids long. Germline loops: CDR1 LGHDT, CDR2 YNNKEL (reference sequence). V was cut by 0 bases and J by 0 bases, with 5 bases left in between. The CDR3 is CASSQDPLNTEAFF. The CDR3 DNA reads as TGTGCCAGCAGCCAAGACCCCTTGAACACTGAAGCTTTCTTT.